This T cell receptor (beta chain) appears in the sequencing data of a study of OX40 agonist ivuxolimab in advanced cancers. Some background on the complete study: The costimulatory receptor OX40 (CD134) was targeted by ivuxolimab, a fully human IgG2 agonistic monoclonal antibody. Intravenous ivuxolimab was administered to patients every 2 weeks at six dose levels: 0.01, 0.1, 0.3, 1.5, 3 and 10 mg/kg. Among the approximately 50 dose-escalation patients, about 20 had hepatocellular carcinoma, some 15 melanoma, 9 renal cell carcinoma and 9 head and neck cancer. In the dose-escalation cohort, 70% to 90% of patients were male, and the mean age was around 60 years with a range of roughly 23 to 79. Prior anti-PD-1, anti-PD-L1 or anti-CTLA-4 therapy was permitted, and checkpoint inhibitors had been received by around 39% of dose-escalation patients. Partial responses occurred in three dose-escalation patients, of whom one had hepatocellular carcinoma and two had cutaneous melanoma. The purpose of peripheral TCRbeta sequencing was to test whether ivuxolimab changed TCR sequence diversity and led to clonal T-cell expansion. The paper describes the monotherapy dose-escalation part (N ≈ 50 patients) of the phase I trial of ivuxolimab. On the study overall, not on this receptor specifically: In partial responders in the 0.1-3.0 mg/kg groups, normalized peripheral clonal expansion was found to be among the lowest, especially among CD8+ T cells. Which antigens the clonally expanded peripheral T cells were specific for was not determined. At doses of 0.1 to 3.0 mg/kg, clonal expansion of both CD4+ and CD8+ T cells in blood was seen between baseline and week 6. After ivuxolimab, CD8+ T cells had more expanded clones than CD4+ T cells on average. Low levels of normalized T-cell clonal expansion were also seen in some nonresponding patients.

Genomic DNA was isolated from the sorted cells so that the TCRbeta CDR3 region could be sequenced. The immunoSEQ Assay was used for sequencing of TCRbeta CDR3 regions. Here the immuneACCESS table is served through TCRdb, limited to in-frame sequences with V and J called. Missing clones are a known gap in these copies; in checked studies unresolved V genes cover under half, and the rest lacks a known reason. The sample profile shows 65,000 to 85,000 clones; approximately 81% of them were found once. Roughly 2% of the sample lies in the top ten. The cysteine opens and the phenylalanine closes a CDR3 of 14 amino acids. CDR3 DNA only is kept here, 42 bases in frame from base 1. CDR1 WNHNN and CDR2 SYGVQD are derived from the germline V gene (reference sequence). Trimming takes 3 bases from V and 0 bases from J, and the germline ends sit 8 bases apart. This clone came up once. The target of this receptor is not known. Per-base qualities were not stored, and no clone one base away is much larger.

The trial excluded patients who had a history of autoimmune disease or who were on systemic immunosuppression. Peripheral blood for TCR sequencing was drawn from every dose cohort at baseline, at cycle 4 day 1 and at cycle 7 day 1. Samples were obtained from an open-label, multicenter, first-in-human phase I dose-escalation trial of ivuxolimab. Adults with locally advanced or metastatic melanoma, renal cell carcinoma, hepatocellular carcinoma or head and neck squamous cell carcinoma were enrolled in the trial. Before TCR sequencing, CD4+ T cells and CD8+ T cells were sorted from peripheral blood as separate populations.

Sequencing used CD4+ or CD8+ T cells sorted from blood, obtained in a trial of the OX40 agonist ivuxolimab. This receptor was taken from an adult with an advanced solid tumor such as melanoma, head and neck, liver or kidney cancer. This chain is built from TRBV10-1 and TRBJ1-1, with the identity of the D gene unclear. The nucleotide sequence reads TGCGCCAGCAGTGACGGGGTCGTGAACACTGAAGCTTTCTTT. Its protein reads: CASSDGVVNTEAFF.